The rows below give T cell receptor beta chains drawn from one sample of a study of blood T cell repertoires in COVID-19. This table comes from immunoSEQ multiplex PCR, and its TCRdb copy is limited to in-frame clones, with some not included. The repertoire holds around 300,000 clones, with over 75% as singletons. Sample: peripheral blood. The receptors shown here come from a woman between 70 and 85 years old with acute or convalescent COVID-19. Both conserved end residues are part of each CDR3. Each record gives: clone size, V gene, J gene, D gene, CDR3 DNA, CDR3 protein. A D gene is named only where the DNA matches it firmly. Not all rows give a size; the values are once, few, many and, for expanded clones, a class.

NA	TRBV19	TRBJ1-3	NA	TGTGCCAGTAGCCGAACCTCAGGGGCTGGAAACACCATATATTTT	CASSRTSGAGNTIYF
NA	TRBV18	TRBJ1-3	NA	TGTGCCAGCTCACCACTGAGGGCCTCGGGGGACGGAAACACCATATATTTT	CASSPLRASGDGNTIYF
NA	TRBV12-3/TRBV12-4	TRBJ1-1	NA	TGTGCCGGGGGAGGACGGGGGAACACTGAAGCTTTCTTT	CAGGGRGNTEAFF
NA	TRBV18	TRBJ1-2	TRBD1	TGTGCCAGCTCGTCAGACAGGGGTGAAGGCTATGGCTACACCTTC	CASSSDRGEGYGYTF
few	TRBV2	TRBJ1-3	NA	TGTGCCAGCAGGCCCCACAGGTCCTCTGGAAACACCATATATTTT	CASRPHRSSGNTIYF
NA	TRBV3-1/TRBV3-2	TRBJ2-7	TRBD1	TGTGCCAGCAGCCCCCGGGACAGGGCCTACGAGCAGTACTTC	CASSPRDRAYEQYF
NA	TRBV30	TRBJ2-7	NA	TGTGCCTGGAGAGGCGACGGGTACGAGCAGTACTTC	CAWRGDGYEQYF
NA	TRBV11-2	TRBJ2-2	TRBD2	TGTGCCAGCAGACTAGCGGGGGTGAACACCGGGGAGCTGTTTTTT	CASRLAGVNTGELFF
NA	TRBV12-3/TRBV12-4	TRBJ2-7	NA	TGTGCCAGCAGTTTATCGGGGTCCTACGAGCAGTACTTC	CASSLSGSYEQYF
NA	TRBV5-5	TRBJ2-1	NA	TGTGCCAGCAGCTTGGCCCCGGGGTCGTGGGCCTACAATGAGCAGTTCTTC	CASSLAPGSWAYNEQFF
once	TRBV7-2	TRBJ1-2	NA	TGTGCCAGCAGCTTTTCCAGCGTGGATGGCTACACCTTC	CASSFSSVDGYTF
NA	TRBV5-1	TRBJ1-4	TRBD1	TGCGCCAGCAAGGGGACAGGGACGAGTGAAAAACTGTTTTTT	CASKGTGTSEKLFF
NA	TRBV7-3	TRBJ2-7	TRBD1	TGTGCCAGCAGCCTGGACAGGGAACACGAGCAGTACTTC	CASSLDREHEQYF
NA	TRBV7-5	TRBJ2-1	NA	TGTGTCAGAAGCTTAAAAGGTGCAGGGACTAGCCACCCGAGGGAGCAGTTCTTC	CVRSLKGAGTSHPREQFF
once	TRBV12-3/TRBV12-4	TRBJ1-4	NA	TGTGCCAGCAGGGAGAATATGAATGAAAAACTGTTTTTT	CASRENMNEKLFF
NA	TRBV3-1/TRBV3-2	TRBJ1-3	NA	TGTGCCAGCAAGGTCGGGGGGGGAAACACCATATATTTT	CASKVGGGNTIYF
NA	TRBV5-4	TRBJ1-2	TRBD1	TGTGCCAGCAGCTTCGGACAGGGAGGCTACACCTTC	CASSFGQGGYTF
NA	TRBV30	TRBJ1-1	TRBD1	TGTGCCTGGTCGGGACAGCTGAACACTGAAGCTTTCTTT	CAWSGQLNTEAFF
NA	TRBV5-1	TRBJ1-2	NA	TGCGCCAGCAGCTTGGGAAGCGAAATCCACTATGGCTACACCTTC	CASSLGSEIHYGYTF
once	TRBV10-3	TRBJ1-1	NA	TGTGCCATCCGGGGGAACACTGAAGCTTTCTTT	CAIRGNTEAFF
NA	TRBV5-6	TRBJ1-1	NA	TGTGCCAGCAGCATCGGGAGGGGGAACACTGAAGCTTTCTTT	CASSIGRGNTEAFF
NA	TRBV10-3	TRBJ1-4	NA	TGTGCCATCAGTGAGGCTCCGCCGGGGAGGAAAGAAAAACTGTTTTTT	CAISEAPPGRKEKLFF
NA	TRBV5-6	TRBJ1-4	TRBD1	TGTGCCAGCGGGACCAGGGGACAGGGGAGAGGCGAAAAACTGTTTTTT	CASGTRGQGRGEKLFF
once	TRBV9	TRBJ1-1	NA	TGTGCCAGCAGCCCCAGCTTGGACAGAGTGAACACTGAAGCTTTCTTT	CASSPSLDRVNTEAFF
NA	TRBV6-1	TRBJ1-5	NA	TGTGCCAGCAGTGAAGGCGATCAGCCCCAGCATTTT	CASSEGDQPQHF